The 22 T cell receptor beta chains reported below all come from one sample, sequenced in a study of CD8 T cells in Susac syndrome. Random hexamers were used to reverse transcribe the RNA input (about 0.5 to 1 ug). TCRdb redid the calling of the immunoSEQ multiplex PCR reads with MiXCR, one entry per CDR3 protein. The sample consists of more than 70,000 distinct CDR3 sequences, over 85% of them appearing once. The specimen sequenced was CD8+ T cells from PBMCs. The receptors originated from a human donor in good health.

The chain is built from TRBV7-9 and TRBJ2-7, with D perhaps matching TRBD1 (7 bases). V was shortened by 4 bases and J by 5 bases, with 15 bases between the two germline ends. In germline, CDR1 is SEHNR, CDR2 FQNEAQ (reference sequence). CDR3 length equals 14 residues. This chain's CDR3 is CASSSRQGGHEQYF. CDR3 DNA sequence: TGTGCCAGCAGCTCCAGACAGGGAGGTCACGAGCAGTACTTC.

This clonotype came up once. The chain couples TRBV7-8 to TRBJ2-1, with D perhaps TRBD1 or TRBD2 (5 bases each). The CDR3 runs to 14 residues. CDR1 SGHVS and CDR2 FQNEAQ come from the germline V gene. V was pared by 7 bases and J by 0 bases, with 10 bases between. The CDR3, as DNA: TGTGCCAGCACTTCAGGGAGCTCCTACAATGAGCAGTTCTTC. The encoded protein is CASTSGSSYNEQFF.

V gene TRBV5-6 combines with J gene TRBJ1-4, with 7 bases identical to TRBD1. The germline V gene encodes CDR1 SGHDT and CDR2 YYEEEE. V gave up 6 bases and J gave up 1 base; unmatched junction bases: 6. The CDR3 runs to 15 residues. The CDR3 bases are TGTGCCAGCACCCAACGGACAGGAACTAATGAAAAACTGTTTTTT. Translated: CASTQRTGTNEKLFF.

CDR3 bases: TGTGCCAGCAGCCAGGAACAGGTCTCTGGGGCCAACGTCCTGACTTTC. It codes for CASSQEQVSGANVLTF. The chain uses TRBV4-2 and TRBJ2-6; D may be TRBD1 (5 bases). Germline loops: CDR1 LGHNA, CDR2 YNFKEQ. Deletions cut 3 bases from V and 0 bases from J, with 9 bases between. The CDR3 loop spans 16 amino acids.

This clonotype has a single count. CDR3 DNA: TGTGCCAGCAGCTTGGCCCGAGGAGGAGTCTATACCTACGAGCAGTACTTC. Translated, it gives CASSLARGGVYTYEQYF. J is TRBJ2-7 and V is TRBV7-2, with TRBD2 as a possible D gene (5 bases). CDR3 size: 17 residues. Germline CDR1 is SGHTA and CDR2 is FQGNSA. The V end was cut by 3 bases, the J end by 2 bases, with 20 bases between.

The rearrangement joins TRBV6-5 to TRBJ1-2; perhaps TRBD1 as D (5 bases). Trimming stripped 2 bases from V and 10 bases from J, with 11 bases between. CDR1 MNHEY and CDR2 SVGAGI come from the germline V gene. This CDR3 has 12 amino acids. The CDR3 is CASSYDSFDYTF. CDR3 nucleotide sequence: TGTGCCAGCAGTTACGACAGCTTCGACTACACCTTC.

This rearrangement joins TRBV23-1 to TRBJ2-5; weak D call: TRBD1 (5 bases). TRBV23-1 is sorted into the ORF group, with uncertain function. This CDR3 spans 14 amino acids. The V gene lost 3 bases and the J gene lost 7 bases, with 15 bases spanning the gap. CDR3 loop: CASSHQQAWGTQYF. The DNA for the CDR3 is TGCGCCAGCAGTCATCAACAGGCCTGGGGGACCCAGTACTTC.

This clonotype has just a few counts. This chain uses TRBV6-6 with TRBJ2-5; no firm D call. The CDR3 extends over 14 amino acids. Trimming removed 2 bases from V and 0 bases from J, with 7 bases in between. Per germline, CDR1 MNHNY and CDR2 SVGAGI (reference sequence). CDR3 sequence reads: CASSYGQNQETQYF. As DNA, the CDR3 is TGTGCCAGCAGTTACGGGCAGAACCAAGAGACCCAGTACTTC.

The gene calls are TRBV11-2 and TRBJ2-5; TRBD1 might be the D (6 bases). The CDR3 contains 14 residues. The germline V gene has CDR1 SGHAT and CDR2 FQNNGV. Trimming took off 5 bases at V and 1 base at J, with 11 bases between the two ends. CDR3 in amino acids: CASSPGQFQETQYF. CDR3 DNA sequence: TGTGCCAGCAGCCCCGGACAGTTCCAAGAGACCCAGTACTTC.

The chain joins TRBV29-1 to TRBJ1-3; D uncertain. The germline gives CDR1 SQVTM, CDR2 ANQGSEA. Trimming cost V 3 bases and J 1 base, with 10 bases left between them. The CDR3 extends over 14 amino acids. CDR3 bases: TGCAGCGTTGATGGCGTAGATTCTGGAAACACCATATATTTT. Translating gives CSVDGVDSGNTIYF. The full variable domain, in which reference TRBV29-1 and TRBJ1-3 provide the parts outside the CDR3, is SAVISQKPSRDICQRGTSLTIQCQVDSQVTMMFWYRQQPGQSLTLIATANQGSEATYESGFVIDKFPISRPNLTFSTLTVSNMSPEDSSIYLCSVDGVDSGNTIYFGEGSWLTVV.

V gene TRBV12-3 or TRBV12-4 combines with J gene TRBJ2-7; 10 nucleotides align to TRBD2. The CDR3 is 16 residues long. The V gene end was trimmed by 5 bases and the J gene end by 4 bases; junction bases not matched to a gene: 11. The CDR3 region has the DNA TGTGCCAGCAGTCCTGGGGCTAGCGGGGGCCGGTACGAGCAGTACTTC. Translation: CASSPGASGGRYEQYF.

The sample holds a few counts of this clonotype. CDR3 residues: CASSVGSTYEQYF. CDR3 DNA: TGTGCCAGCAGCGTTGGATCGACCTACGAGCAGTACTTC. V usage is TRBV9 and J usage is TRBJ2-7, with D unclear. CDR3 length: 13 residues. Trimming cost V 2 bases and J 2 bases, with 8 bases left between them. CDR1 and CDR2 from the germline V gene are SGDLS and YYNGEE.

The chain combines TRBV7-8 with TRBJ2-3; the D gene is possibly TRBD2 (7 bases). Germline lookup yields CDR1 SGHVS and CDR2 FQNEAQ. CDR3 length: 14 amino acids. The V end lost 2 bases, the J end lost 10 bases, and 16 bases lay between the germline ends. The CDR3 nucleotides read TGTGCCAGCAGCTTACTGGGGGGGGCTCCTGCGCAGTATTTT. It yields the protein CASSLLGGAPAQYF.

This chain connects TRBV27 to TRBJ1-1, with 11 bases fitting TRBD1. V shed 3 bases and J 5 bases; nucleotides not matched to a gene: 5. The CDR3 is 15 amino acids. Germline V gives CDR1 MNHEY, CDR2 SMNVEV (reference sequence). CDR3 in amino acids: CASSFRGTGGTEAFF. The CDR3 DNA sequence: TGTGCCAGCAGTTTCCGAGGGACAGGGGGTACTGAAGCTTTCTTT.

DNA of the CDR3: TGTGCCAGCAGTTACGCAGCGGGCGAGCAGTACTTC. Encoded protein: CASSYAAGEQYF. V usage is TRBV6-5 and J usage is TRBJ2-7; possible D gene TRBD2, 6 bases. The CDR3 is 12 residues long. Trimming left V 2 bases short and J 6 bases short, with 8 bases between. Germline CDR1 reads MNHEY; CDR2 reads SVGAGI.

The chain carries TRBV12-3 or TRBV12-4 and TRBJ1-1; D perhaps matches TRBD1 (6 bases). V lost 7 bases, J lost 0 bases, and 12 bases lay in between. The CDR3 sequence is 14 residues long. The CDR3, as DNA: TGTGCCAGCACGGAGACAGGATTGAACACTGAAGCTTTCTTT. Residues: CASTETGLNTEAFF.

The chain links TRBV18 to TRBJ2-7; the D gene is possibly TRBD1 (6 bases). The CDR3 extends over 14 amino acids. V lost 6 bases and J lost 0, with 12 bases in between. From germline, CDR1 is KGHSH and CDR2 LQKENI. The CDR3 loop is CASSFGTSSYEQYF. The DNA for the CDR3 is TGTGCCAGCTCGTTCGGGACATCCTCCTACGAGCAGTACTTC.

The chain joins TRBV2 to TRBJ1-1; 8 bases map to TRBD1. Germline trimming cut 5 bases from V and 4 bases from J; bases unmatched to any gene: 6. CDR3 size: 14 residues. Germline CDR1 and CDR2: SNHLY and FYNNEI. DNA for the CDR3: TGTGCCAGCAGTCCCGACAGGGGTTTCACTGAAGCTTTCTTT. It specifies CASSPDRGFTEAFF.

The genes are TRBV12-3 or TRBV12-4 and TRBJ1-5; perhaps TRBD1 as D (5 bases). The CDR3 length is 14 residues. V shed 5 bases and J shed 1 base, with 9 bases lying between them. The CDR3 sequence is CASSRTQSNQPQHF. The CDR3 nucleotides read TGTGCCAGCAGTAGGACACAAAGCAATCAGCCCCAGCATTTT.

The chain couples TRBV10-3 to TRBJ1-1, with D unclear. Trimming stripped 4 bases from V and 0 bases from J, with 9 bases between. The germline gives CDR1 ENHRY, CDR2 SYGVKD. The CDR3 contains 14 residues. CDR3 protein: CAISGGEMNTEAFF. The CDR3 bases are TGTGCCATCAGTGGCGGGGAAATGAACACTGAAGCTTTCTTT.

The rearrangement links TRBV11-2 to TRBJ2-2; D gene ambiguous. Deletions cut 3 bases from V and 2 bases from J, with 7 bases between. The CDR3 spans 14 residues. Germline V gene sequence: CDR1 SGHAT, CDR2 FQNNGV. CDR3 protein: CASSLRQNTGELFF. The DNA for the CDR3 is TGTGCCAGCAGCTTGAGGCAAAACACCGGGGAGCTGTTTTTT.

V usage is TRBV2 and J usage is TRBJ1-2, with D unclear. From germline, CDR1 is SNHLY and CDR2 FYNNEI. The CDR3 consists of 18 residues. V lost 3 bases to trimming and J lost 7 bases, with 27 bases between them. This CDR3 reads CASSEGISVTRLSGGYTF. The CDR3 region has the DNA TGTGCCAGCAGTGAGGGGATCTCCGTTACACGATTATCCGGTGGCTACACCTTC.